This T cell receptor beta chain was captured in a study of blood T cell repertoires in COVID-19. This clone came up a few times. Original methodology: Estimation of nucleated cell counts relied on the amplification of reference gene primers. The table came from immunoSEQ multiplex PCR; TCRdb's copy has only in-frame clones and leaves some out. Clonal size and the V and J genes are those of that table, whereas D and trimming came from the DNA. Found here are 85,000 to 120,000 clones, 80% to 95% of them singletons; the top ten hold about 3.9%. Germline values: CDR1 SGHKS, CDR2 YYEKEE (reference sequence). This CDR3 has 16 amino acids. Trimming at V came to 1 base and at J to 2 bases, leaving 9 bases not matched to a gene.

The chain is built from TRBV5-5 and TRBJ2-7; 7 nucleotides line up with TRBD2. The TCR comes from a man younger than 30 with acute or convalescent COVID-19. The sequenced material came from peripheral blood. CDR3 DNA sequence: TGTGCCAGCAGCTTGAGGGGCGGGAGCGGGACCTACGAGCAGTACTTC. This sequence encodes CASSLRGGSGTYEQYF.